These 26 T cell receptor beta chains were all obtained from the same sample, sequenced in a study of T cell clonality in common variable immunodeficiency. Libraries were prepared by immunoSEQ multiplex PCR; TCRdb keeps only in-frame clonotypes and omits some of them. Listed for the sample are 80,000 or so clones, none seen a single time. Sequencing was carried out using peripheral blood mononuclear cells. Receptors originate from a person aged 18 to 70 in good health.

This clone was seen at least ten times. The CDR3 goes on 3 residues after the read ends, and that part is filled in from the germline J gene. This sequence joins TRBV12-5 and TRBJ2-3, with D perhaps matching TRBD1 (5 bases). Germline V lookup: CDR1 LGHNT, CDR2 FRNRAP. The length of the CDR3 is 14 residues. V gave up 7 bases and J gave up 0 bases, with 11 bases separating them. The CDR3 loop reads CASVSRASTDTQYF. Partial CDR3 DNA: TGTGCTAGTGTATCCAGGGCTAGCACAGATACG.

The sample holds many counts of this clone. The read stops 3 residues short of the end of the CDR3; the missing end is completed from the germline J gene. The chain recombines TRBV7-2 with TRBJ2-1, with TRBD1 identical over 8 bases. Germline lookup yields CDR1 SGHTA and CDR2 FQGNSA. The CDR3 loop spans 15 amino acids. V shed 6 bases and J 4 bases; nucleotides not matched to a gene: 8. The CDR3 bases that were read are TGTGCCAGCAGGCTTGCAGGGGGCACTTACAATGAG. Translated, it gives CASRLAGGTYNE. The full CDR3 protein is CASRLAGGTYNEQFF.

This clone was picked up many times. The read stops 3 residues short of the end of the CDR3; the missing end is completed from the germline J gene. V gene TRBV30 combines with J gene TRBJ1-5; D unresolved. CDR3 size: 14 residues. V was trimmed by 0 bases and J by 5 bases, leaving 11 bases between them. Germline V gives CDR1 GTSNPN, CDR2 SVGIG (reference sequence). Partial CDR3 DNA: TGTGCCTGGAGTGTAGGAGAGGGCCATCAGCCC. This gives the protein CAWSVGEGHQP. The complete CDR3 sequence is CAWSVGEGHQPQHF.

This clone has a count of ten or more. The CDR3 is cut off 3 residues early in the read; its end comes from the germline J gene. The chain links TRBV5-4 to TRBJ1-4, with D hard to call. CDR1 and CDR2 (germline): SGHNT, YYREEE (reference sequence). Trimming removed 2 bases from V and 7 bases from J, with 6 bases in between. This CDR3 has 12 amino acids. The CDR3 bases that were read are TGTGCCAGCAGCTTACCGGGTGAAAAA. Protein: CASSLPGEK. The CDR3 in its entirety is CASSLPGEKLFF.

This clone was seen many times. The CDR3 loop is CSATRTSGGFEETQYF. The covered CDR3 bases are TGCAGTGCCACCAGGACTAGCGGGGGGTTCGAGGAGACC. This rearrangement joins TRBV20-1 to TRBJ2-5, with 14 bases identical to TRBD2. Read coverage stops 3 residues before the CDR3 terminus; the germline J gene supplies the remainder. The CDR3 runs 16 residues. Germline CDR1 reads DFQATT; CDR2 reads SNEGSKA (reference sequence). V was pared by 6 bases and J by 5 bases, with 11 bases of the junction left unmatched.

This clone was counted at least ten times. The read halts 3 residues ahead of the CDR3 end, with the missing end drawn from the germline J gene. This chain uses TRBV30 with TRBJ2-6; possible D gene TRBD2, 5 bases. V was shortened by 0 bases and J by 0 bases, with 21 bases between the two germline ends. This CDR3 is built from 20 residues. The germline V gene has CDR1 GTSNPN and CDR2 SVGIG (reference sequence). The chain's CDR3 is CAWSVPDRGDFFSGANVLTF. Incomplete CDR3 DNA: TGTGCCTGGAGTGTACCGGACCGGGGAGATTTCTTCTCTGGGGCCAACGTC.

This clone was detected many times. The sequence runs out 3 residues before the end of the CDR3; the remainder is reconstructed from the germline J gene. The chain couples TRBV20-1 to TRBJ2-5; 9 nucleotides align to TRBD2. Germline CDR1 DFQATT, CDR2 SNEGSKA (reference sequence). This CDR3 is 16 amino acids long. V lost 3 bases, J lost 5 bases, and 13 bases stayed unmatched. CDR3 residues: CSASPPYRTSDETQYF. The CDR3 DNA, read in part, is TGCAGTGCTAGTCCCCCGTACCGGACTAGCGATGAGACC.

This clone was observed many times. The CDR3 spells CASSPEQNIYNEQFF. The part of the CDR3 DNA that was read is TGTGCCAGCTCACCGGAACAGAACATTTACAATGAG. V is TRBV18 and J is TRBJ2-1; D uncertain. The read ends 3 residues before the CDR3 terminus; that terminus is restored from the germline J gene. CDR1 is KGHSH and CDR2 is LQKENI in the germline V gene. Trimming cost V 3 bases and J 4 bases, with 13 bases left between them. The CDR3 contains 15 residues.

This clone was seen ten or more times. The read terminates 3 residues ahead of where the CDR3 ends, so the germline J gene completes it. This chain uses TRBV29-1 with TRBJ2-3; D tentatively reads TRBD1 or TRBD2 (6 bases each). V lost 8 bases to trimming and J lost 1 base, with 28 bases between them. Per the germline V gene, CDR1 is SQVTM and CDR2 is ANQGSEA. The CDR3 covers 18 residues. The part of the CDR3 DNA that was read is TGCAGCCCCCCGGGTCGGGAGACAGGTAGGGATGGCACAGATACG. It encodes CSPPGRETGRDGTDT. The complete CDR3 sequence is CSPPGRETGRDGTDTQYF.

A remark on this clone: Mismatch with germline at one junction end may stem from a read error. The CDR3 reads CASSPLSGINEQFF. The covered CDR3 bases are TGTGCTAGCAGCCCTCTCAGCGGGATTAATGAG. V and J are TRBV7-7 and TRBJ2-1, with 7 bases fitting TRBD2. Read coverage stops 3 residues before the CDR3 terminus; the germline J gene supplies the remainder. Germline values: CDR1 SSHAT, CDR2 FNYEAQ (reference sequence). CDR3 length: 14 amino acids. Full variable domain (rest looked up from reference TRBV7-7 and TRBJ2-1): GAGVSQSPRYKVTKRGQDVTLRCDPISSHATLYWYQQALGQGPEFLTYFNYEAQPDKSGLPSDRFSAERPEGSISTLTIQRTEQRDSAMYRCASSPLSGINEQFFGPGTRLTVL.

This clone has ten or more counts. Coverage ceases 3 residues before the CDR3 finishes, and the germline J gene fills in the end. The rearrangement uses TRBV19 and TRBJ1-6, with D possibly matching TRBD1 (6 bases). Germline V CDR1 and CDR2: LNHDA, SQIVND (reference sequence). V was shortened by 5 bases and J by 4 bases, with 15 bases between the two germline ends. The CDR3 loop spans 16 amino acids. The covered CDR3 bases are TGTGCCAGTAGTGCGGACAGCCGACGGTATAATTCACCC. It translates to CASSADSRRYNSP. Given in full, the CDR3 is CASSADSRRYNSPLHF. Supplemented by reference TRBV19 and TRBJ1-6, the full variable domain reads DGGITQSPKYLFRKEGQNVTLSCEQNLNHDAMYWYRQDPGQGLRLIYYSQIVNDFQKGDIAEGYSVSREKKESFPLTVTSAQKNPTAFYLCASSADSRRYNSPLHFGNGTRLTVT.

This clone was seen repeatedly, ten times or more. Sequencing ends 3 residues short of the CDR3 end; the germline J gene provides the rest. This chain joins TRBV5-1 and TRBJ2-1, with TRBD2 identical over 10 bases. The CDR3 extends over 17 amino acids. With 0 bases clipped from V and 3 bases from J, the junction kept 6 bases outside the gene matches. Germline CDR1 reads SGHRS; CDR2 reads YFSETQ. CDR3 protein: CASSLEFRLAGYNEQFF. CDR3 DNA, as far as it was read: TGCGCCAGCAGCTTGGAGTTTCGACTAGCGGGCTACAATGAG.

This clone came up many times. Read coverage stops 3 residues before the CDR3 terminus; the germline J gene supplies the remainder. The rearrangement links TRBV7-3 to TRBJ2-3, with 9 bases lining up with TRBD2. The V gene's germline CDR1 is SGHTA and CDR2 FQGTGA. The CDR3 sequence is 15 residues long. After removal of 5 bases from V and 4 bases from J, the junction contained 7 bases not matched to a gene. CDR3 sequence: CASSPLAGAPDTQYF. CDR3 DNA, as far as it was read: TGTGCCAGCAGCCCGTTAGCGGGAGCCCCAGATACG.

There are many counts of this clone. The read ends 3 residues before the CDR3 terminus; that terminus is restored from the germline J gene. The chain joins TRBV5-4 to TRBJ1-2; D not certain. Trimming pared 7 bases from V and 4 bases from J, leaving 17 bases between. Germline V gene sequence: CDR1 SGHNT, CDR2 YYREEE (reference sequence). This CDR3 spans 14 amino acids. This chain's CDR3 is CASSVEAAGYGYTF. The part of the CDR3 DNA that was read is TGTGCCAGCTCAGTCGAGGCCGCGGGCTATGGC.

This clone was found many times. The CDR3 end is not reached by the read, which stops 3 residues before it; the germline J gene fills it in. The chain joins TRBV20-1 to TRBJ2-2, with 7 bases lining up with TRBD1. The V gene end was trimmed by 6 bases and the J gene end by 5 bases; junction bases not matched to a gene: 12. The CDR3 has 15 amino acids. Germline CDR1 is DFQATT and CDR2 is SNEGSKA (reference sequence). The sequenced CDR3 bases are TGCAGTGCGCAGCCGCTTTCCAGGGGGACCGGGGAG. This gives the protein CSAQPLSRGTGE. The whole CDR3 sequence reads CSAQPLSRGTGELFF.

At least ten counts were recorded for this clone. Read coverage stops 3 residues before the CDR3 terminus; the germline J gene supplies the remainder. This chain uses TRBV7-6 with TRBJ1-2, with TRBD1 as a possible D gene (5 bases). Germline V gene sequence: CDR1 SGHVS, CDR2 FNYEAQ. This CDR3 comprises 11 residues. CDR3 residues: CASSLRQRYTF. The sequenced part of the CDR3 DNA is TGTGCCAGCAGCTTAAGACAGCGC.

On this clone itself: Sequencing ends 3 residues short of the CDR3 end; the germline J gene provides the rest. The V call is TRBV20-1, the J call TRBJ2-7, with no clear D. V shed 6 bases and J shed 6 bases, with 18 bases lying between them. Germline assignment: CDR1 DFQATT and CDR2 SNEGSKA (reference sequence). This CDR3 is 13 amino acids long. The part of the CDR3 DNA that was read is TGCAGTGCCTCCCCCCACCCGGGTTCCGAG. Residues: CSASPHPGSE. The entire CDR3 sequence reads CSASPHPGSEQYF.

This clone was detected many times. From the germline J gene comes the end of the CDR3, since the read stops 3 residues before it. V gene TRBV7-3 combines with J gene TRBJ2-1; TRBD2 is a possible D gene (6 bases). This CDR3 has 16 residues. The germline CDR1 and CDR2 sequences are SGHTA and FQGTGA. Trimming removed 5 bases at V and 5 bases at J, with 19 bases between. This chain's CDR3 is CASSRGSGYQHNEQFF. The sequenced part of the CDR3 DNA is TGTGCCAGCAGCCGGGGGTCGGGGTATCAGCACAATGAG.

At least ten counts were recorded for this clone. Sequencing ends 3 residues short of the CDR3 end; the germline J gene provides the rest. J is TRBJ1-5 and V is TRBV6-2 or TRBV6-3, with D perhaps TRBD1 (5 bases). Between the trimmed V and J ends, which lost 1 base and 4 bases, there was a span of 11 bases. CDR3 length: 15 amino acids. In germline, CDR1 is MNHEY, CDR2 SVGEGT. CDR3 loop: CASSYYLGVNQPQHF. CDR3 bases read: TGTGCCAGCAGTTACTACTTAGGGGTGAATCAGCCC.

The table lists this clone with many counts. The CDR3 extends 3 residues past the end of the read, so its final part is completed from the germline J gene. The genes are TRBV5-4 and TRBJ2-1; 8 nucleotides align to TRBD1. There are 14 residues in the CDR3. Germline-derived CDR1 and CDR2 are SGHNT and YYREEE (reference sequence). V gave up 0 bases and J gave up 7 bases; unmatched junction bases: 3. CDR3 residues: CASSLGQGWNEQFF. CDR3 DNA, as far as it was read: TGTGCCAGCAGCTTGGGACAGGGGTGGAATGAG.

The DNA read from the CDR3 is TGTGCCAGCTCACCACTGGGCCCTGGACTAGCGGGGGCGTACCAAGAGACC. Translated, it gives CASSPLGPGLAGAYQET. The full CDR3 protein is CASSPLGPGLAGAYQETQYF. This chain joins TRBV18 and TRBJ2-5, with TRBD2 identical over 13 bases. The observed sequence ends 3 residues before the CDR3 terminus, with the missing tail filled in from the germline J gene. The V segment lost 1 base and the J segment 0 bases; nucleotides outside the gene matches: 11. CDR1 is KGHSH and CDR2 is LQKENI in the germline V gene. CDR3 length: 20 amino acids.

This clone has ten or more counts. A junction end diverges from the germline sequence, so it may reflect a read error. The CDR3 end is not reached by the read, which stops 3 residues before it; the germline J gene fills it in. The gene calls are TRBV20-1 and TRBJ2-1, with TRBD1 matching over 8 bases. CDR3 length equals 14 residues. From germline, CDR1 is DFQATT and CDR2 SNEGSKA (reference sequence). The sequenced part of the CDR3 DNA is TGCAGTCCTAGACCAGACAGGGGCTTGAATGAG. This translates into CSPRPDRGLNE. The full CDR3 is CSPRPDRGLNEQFF.

This clone showed up many times. A read error may produce the germline difference seen at one junction end. With the read ending 3 residues before the CDR3 end, the germline J gene is used to fill in that end. The chain combines TRBV4-2 with TRBJ2-7; D uncertain. The CDR3 runs to 13 residues. CDR1 LGHNA and CDR2 YNFKEQ come from the germline V gene. CDR3: CASSQGNSYEQYF. CDR3 bases read: TGCGCCAGCAGCCAAGGGAACAGCTACGAG.

This clone was picked up many times. The read falls 3 residues short of the CDR3 end, and the missing part is taken from the germline J gene. The chain recombines TRBV4-1 with TRBJ1-2; D may be TRBD1 (6 bases). V lost 4 bases, J lost 3 bases, and 12 bases lay in between. CDR3 length equals 14 residues. Per the germline V gene, CDR1 is MGHRA and CDR2 is YSYEKL. The part of the CDR3 DNA that was read is TGCGCCAGCAGCCGCGTAGAGGGGGACTATGGC. Amino acid sequence: CASSRVEGDYG. The whole CDR3 protein is CASSRVEGDYGYTF.

A note on this clone: With the read ending 3 residues before the CDR3 end, the germline J gene is used to fill in that end. This chain links TRBV19 with TRBJ1-5; TRBD1 agrees at 9 bases. After removal of 5 bases from V and 6 bases from J, the junction contained 5 bases not matched to a gene. The germline CDR1 and CDR2 sequences are LNHDA and SQIVND (reference sequence). This CDR3 contains 14 residues. The part of the CDR3 DNA that was read is TGTGCCAGTAGTGAACAGGGGGCGGGTCAGCCC. Amino acid sequence: CASSEQGAGQP. The whole CDR3 protein reads CASSEQGAGQPQHF.

This clone was seen only a few times. The read ends 3 residues early relative to the CDR3; the germline J gene fills the gap. The gene calls are TRBV5-4 and TRBJ2-7, with 7 positions matching TRBD2. Germline-derived CDR1 and CDR2 are SGHNT and YYREEE (reference sequence). The CDR3 sequence is 14 residues long. V shed 1 base and J 5 bases; nucleotides not matched to a gene: 6. The sequenced CDR3 bases are TGTGCCAGCAGCTTGCGGGGGACTACCCACGAG. Protein sequence: CASSLRGTTHE. The entire CDR3 sequence reads CASSLRGTTHEQYF.